A selection of T cell receptor beta chains follows, all from one sample in a study of blood T cell repertoires in COVID-19. Some clones are missing from TCRdb's copy, which holds only in-frame ones; the method was immunoSEQ multiplex PCR. The sample has roughly 260,000 clones; 88% are singletons. Sequences were obtained from peripheral blood. All receptors derive from a man aged 60 to 75 who had recovered from COVID-19. CDR3s include the opening cysteine and the closing phenylalanine or tryptophan. D genes are given only for firm matches. Clone sizes are given selectively: once, few, many, or a class where the clone is expanded.

V	D	J	size	CDR3	DNA
TRBV7-2	.	TRBJ2-2	.	CASSYLQGTRRTGELFF	TGTGCCAGCAGCTACCTTCAGGGGACGCGACGCACCGGGGAGCTGTTTTTT
TRBV7-8	.	TRBJ2-7	.	CASSLASGKGASYEQYF	TGTGCCAGCAGCTTAGCGTCGGGGAAGGGAGCGTCCTACGAGCAGTACTTC
TRBV19	TRBD1	TRBJ2-7	once	CASRTGTGDYEQYF	TGTGCCAGTAGGACCGGGACAGGCGACTACGAGCAGTACTTC
TRBV30	.	TRBJ2-3	.	CAWSLQAGYTQYF	TGTGCCTGGAGTCTACAGGCGGGATATACGCAGTATTTT
TRBV30	TRBD1	TRBJ1-2	.	CAWSVRGQGDGYTF	TGTGCCTGGAGTGTACGTGGACAGGGGGATGGCTACACCTTC
TRBV18	TRBD1	TRBJ2-7	.	CASSPPGQGSYEQYF	TGTGCCAGCTCACCCCCGGGACAGGGTTCCTACGAGCAGTACTTC
TRBV15	.	TRBJ1-3	.	CATSREAFLGVGNTIYF	TGTGCCACCAGCAGAGAAGCTTTCCTAGGGGTAGGGAACACCATATATTTT
TRBV7-2	.	TRBJ2-2	few	CASSEGGVTNTGELFF	TGTGCCAGCAGCGAAGGGGGGGTTACGAACACCGGGGAGCTGTTTTTT
TRBV27	TRBD1	TRBJ1-4	.	CASSMDRGGTNEKLFF	TGTGCCAGCAGTATGGACAGGGGGGGAACTAATGAAAAACTGTTTTTT
TRBV27	TRBD2	TRBJ2-4	.	CAAGVWRGVKNIQYF	TGTGCCGCGGGGGTCTGGCGGGGGGTTAAAAACATTCAGTACTTC
TRBV9	TRBD2	TRBJ2-3	.	CASSVDGTSRDTQYF	TGTGCCAGCAGCGTAGACGGGACTAGCAGAGATACGCAGTATTTT
TRBV10-3	.	TRBJ2-1	.	CAIRRDGQLEEQFF	TGTGCCATCAGGCGGGACGGCCAATTGGAGGAGCAGTTCTTC
TRBV6-5	.	TRBJ2-7	.	CASRIRGEQYF	TGTGCCAGCAGAATCAGGGGCGAGCAGTACTTC
TRBV11-2	TRBD2	TRBJ2-3	.	CASHLAGGKTDTQYF	TGTGCCAGCCATCTAGCGGGGGGAAAGACAGATACGCAGTATTTT
TRBV7-2	.	TRBJ2-4	.	CASTPPLPGQNIQYF	TGTGCCAGCACCCCCCCCCTCCCAGGGCAAAACATTCAGTACTTC
TRBV3-1/TRBV3-2	TRBD1	TRBJ2-2	.	CASSPEWGQSNTGELFF	TGTGCCAGCAGCCCAGAGTGGGGACAGTCGAACACCGGGGAGCTGTTTTTT
TRBV25-1	.	TRBJ1-1	.	CASSTFMNTEAFF	TGTGCCAGCAGTACTTTCATGAACACTGAAGCTTTCTTT
TRBV18	.	TRBJ1-1	.	CATLDNMNTEAFF	TGTGCCACCCTCGACAATATGAACACTGAAGCTTTCTTT
TRBV10-3	.	TRBJ1-3	.	CAESEGEALSGNTIYF	TGTGCAGAAAGTGAAGGGGAGGCCCTCTCTGGAAACACCATATATTTT
TRBV12-3/TRBV12-4	.	TRBJ1-5	.	CASSGGASQPQHF	TGTGCCAGCAGTGGGGGGGCCAGTCAGCCCCAGCATTTT
TRBV4-2	.	TRBJ1-2	.	CASSQDRGNYGYTF	TGTGCCAGCAGCCAAGATCGGGGGAACTATGGCTACACCTTC
TRBV5-1	.	TRBJ1-6	.	CASRLAPGAVIAPLHF	TGCGCCAGCAGGCTCGCCCCAGGGGCGGTTATAGCACCCCTCCACTTT
TRBV25-1	.	TRBJ1-5	.	CASSERGANSNQPQHF	TGTGCCAGCAGTGAACGGGGGGCGAATAGCAATCAGCCCCAGCATTTT
TRBV18	TRBD2	TRBJ2-7	.	CASSPQRGENEQYF	TGTGCCAGCTCACCACAACGGGGGGAAAACGAGCAGTACTTC
TRBV6-4	TRBD2	TRBJ2-1	.	CASSVSGGGDEQFF	TGTGCCAGCAGTGTTAGCGGGGGGGGAGATGAGCAGTTCTTC
TRBV10-3	.	TRBJ2-5	.	CAISEGVADQETQYF	TGTGCCATCAGTGAAGGGGTAGCGGACCAAGAGACCCAGTACTTC
TRBV29-1	.	TRBJ2-5	.	CSVDDRMRQETQYF	TGCAGCGTAGACGACAGAATGAGGCAAGAGACCCAGTACTTC
TRBV7-9	TRBD2	TRBJ2-3	.	CASSLAPWTSGGNTDTQYF	TGTGCCAGCAGCTTAGCCCCGTGGACTAGCGGGGGAAACACAGATACGCAGTATTTT
TRBV5-1	.	TRBJ1-1	.	CASSPLGGPRNTEAFF	TGCGCCAGCAGCCCCCTCGGGGGGCCGAGGAACACTGAAGCTTTCTTT
TRBV6-2/TRBV6-3	TRBD1	TRBJ2-3	.	CASSLTGTGGADTQYF	TGTGCCAGCAGTCTCACCGGGACAGGGGGCGCAGATACGCAGTATTTT
TRBV7-9	.	TRBJ2-6	.	CASSGTGSGANVLTF	TGTGCCAGCAGCGGTACAGGGTCTGGGGCCAACGTCCTGACTTTC
TRBV19	.	TRBJ1-5	.	CASTGIYSNQPQHF	TGTGCCAGTACGGGAATTTATAGCAATCAGCCCCAGCATTTT
TRBV6-5	TRBD1	TRBJ1-1	.	CASRSRQGGIAEAFF	TGTGCCAGCAGAAGTCGACAGGGCGGGATCGCTGAAGCTTTCTTT
TRBV5-6	TRBD1	TRBJ2-3	.	CASSLTPGTGGFSTDTQYF	TGTGCCAGCAGCTTGACGCCAGGGACAGGGGGCTTTAGCACAGATACGCAGTATTTT
TRBV2	TRBD1	TRBJ2-4	.	CASSPDRAGAKNIQYF	TGTGCCAGCAGCCCGGACAGGGCCGGGGCCAAAAACATTCAGTACTTC
TRBV7-3	.	TRBJ2-3	.	CASSPVLGGAVDTQYF	TGTGCCAGCAGCCCCGTCTTGGGGGGGGCCGTAGATACGCAGTATTTT
TRBV10-2	.	TRBJ1-2	once	CASSATANYGYTF	TGCGCCAGCAGTGCGACAGCTAACTATGGCTACACCTTC
TRBV30	.	TRBJ2-7	.	CAWSLTLSYEQYF	TGTGCCTGGTCCCTTACATTGTCCTACGAGCAGTACTTC
TRBV5-1	.	TRBJ2-3	.	CASSLAGTSTDTQYF	TGCGCCAGCAGCTTGGCGGGGACTAGCACAGATACGCAGTATTTT
TRBV4-2	TRBD2	TRBJ2-3	.	CASSQGDLAGGSSDTQYF	TGTGCCAGCAGCCAAGGGGACCTAGCGGGGGGGAGTTCAGATACGCAGTATTTT
TRBV6-5	.	TRBJ2-7	.	CASSKQGLPGGEQYF	TGTGCCAGCAGCAAACAGGGACTTCCGGGGGGTGAGCAGTACTTC
TRBV5-8	TRBD1	TRBJ2-7	.	CASSHDRGPYEQYF	TGTGCCAGCAGCCACGACAGGGGGCCTTACGAGCAGTACTTC
TRBV7-2	TRBD1	TRBJ1-6	few	CASSRTGFNSPLHF	TGTGCCAGCAGCCGGACAGGGTTTAATTCACCCCTCCACTTT
TRBV2	TRBD2	TRBJ2-1	.	CASTGGTSLNNEQFF	TGTGCCAGCACGGGGGGGACTAGCCTCAACAATGAGCAGTTCTTC